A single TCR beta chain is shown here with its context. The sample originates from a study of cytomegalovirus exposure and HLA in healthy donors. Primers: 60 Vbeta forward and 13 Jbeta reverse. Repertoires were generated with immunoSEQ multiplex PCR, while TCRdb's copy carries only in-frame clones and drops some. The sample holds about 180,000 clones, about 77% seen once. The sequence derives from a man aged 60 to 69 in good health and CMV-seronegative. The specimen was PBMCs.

The CDR3, as DNA: TGTGCCAGTAGTATCTGGGTAGCGGGGGGACCAGATACGCAGTATTTT. It is translated as CASSIWVAGGPDTQYF. This chain links TRBV19 with TRBJ2-3, with 10 nucleotides matching TRBD2. There are 16 residues in the CDR3. CDR1 and CDR2 from the germline V gene are LNHDA and SQIVND (reference sequence). V trimming: 3 bases; J trimming: 4 bases; junction bases outside the gene matches: 7.